This TCR beta chain was captured in a study of cytomegalovirus exposure and HLA in healthy donors. Study overall: When roughly 420 donors were genotyped, around 77% of them were found to fall in the Caucasian-associated ancestry cluster. General study points: Earlier analysis yielded a pattern in which most TCR beta V segments were productive about 87% or about 30% of the time. Under in vitro conditions, three CMV-associated chains were confirmed as specific for CMV antigens.

This clone was detected only once. The antigen is undetermined. V shed 5 bases, J shed 3 bases, and the junction held 8 bases outside the gene matches. The CDR3 totals 15 residues. From germline, CDR1 is MDHEN and CDR2 SYDVKM. A multiplex PCR was run with 60 Vbeta primers and 13 Jbeta primers. Sequencing was performed with immunoSEQ multiplex PCR; in TCRdb, only in-frame clones are kept and a portion is missing. The sample has over 150,000 clones, 68% seen once; the top ten hold about 2.5%. This chain joins TRBV28 and TRBJ1-2; 8 nucleotides align to TRBD1. The source of this sequence is a woman aged 40 to 55 in good health and CMV-seropositive. The source material was PBMCs. CDR3 amino acids: CASSDSGTGYYGYTF. In DNA, the CDR3 is TGTGCCAGCAGTGATTCCGGGACAGGTTACTATGGCTACACCTTC.